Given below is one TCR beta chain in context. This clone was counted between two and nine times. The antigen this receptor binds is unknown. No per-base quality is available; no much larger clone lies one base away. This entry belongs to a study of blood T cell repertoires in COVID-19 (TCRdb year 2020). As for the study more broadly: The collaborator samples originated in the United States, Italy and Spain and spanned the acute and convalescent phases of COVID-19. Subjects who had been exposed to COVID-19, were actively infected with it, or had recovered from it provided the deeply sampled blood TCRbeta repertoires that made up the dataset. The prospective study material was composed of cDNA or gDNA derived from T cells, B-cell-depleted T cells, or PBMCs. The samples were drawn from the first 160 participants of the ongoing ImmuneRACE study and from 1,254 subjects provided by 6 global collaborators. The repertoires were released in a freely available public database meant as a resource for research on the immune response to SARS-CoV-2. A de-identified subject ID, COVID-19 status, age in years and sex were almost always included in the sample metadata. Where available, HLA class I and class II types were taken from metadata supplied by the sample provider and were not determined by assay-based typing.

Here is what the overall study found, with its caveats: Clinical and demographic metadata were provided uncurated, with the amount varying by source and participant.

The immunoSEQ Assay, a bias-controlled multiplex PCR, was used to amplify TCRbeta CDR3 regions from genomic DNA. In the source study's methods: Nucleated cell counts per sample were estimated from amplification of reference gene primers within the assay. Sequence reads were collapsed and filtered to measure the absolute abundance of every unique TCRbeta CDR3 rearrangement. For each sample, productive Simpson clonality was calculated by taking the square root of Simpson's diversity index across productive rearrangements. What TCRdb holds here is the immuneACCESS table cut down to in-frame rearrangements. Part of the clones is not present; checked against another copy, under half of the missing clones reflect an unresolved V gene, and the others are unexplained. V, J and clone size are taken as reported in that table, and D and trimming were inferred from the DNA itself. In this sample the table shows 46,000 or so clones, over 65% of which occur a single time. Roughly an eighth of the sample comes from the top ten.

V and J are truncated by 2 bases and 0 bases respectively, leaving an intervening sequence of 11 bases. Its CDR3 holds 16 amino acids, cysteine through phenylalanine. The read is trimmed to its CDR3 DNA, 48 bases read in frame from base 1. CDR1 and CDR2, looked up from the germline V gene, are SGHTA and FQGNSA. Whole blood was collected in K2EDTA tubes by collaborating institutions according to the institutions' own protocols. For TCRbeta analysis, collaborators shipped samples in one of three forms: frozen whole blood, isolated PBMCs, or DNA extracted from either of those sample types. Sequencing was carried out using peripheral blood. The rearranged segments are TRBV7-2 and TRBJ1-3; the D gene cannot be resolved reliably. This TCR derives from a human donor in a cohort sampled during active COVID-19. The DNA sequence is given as TGTGCCAGCAGCTTATACCCGGAGAGCTCTGGAAACACCATATATTTT. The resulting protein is CASSLYPESSGNTIYF.